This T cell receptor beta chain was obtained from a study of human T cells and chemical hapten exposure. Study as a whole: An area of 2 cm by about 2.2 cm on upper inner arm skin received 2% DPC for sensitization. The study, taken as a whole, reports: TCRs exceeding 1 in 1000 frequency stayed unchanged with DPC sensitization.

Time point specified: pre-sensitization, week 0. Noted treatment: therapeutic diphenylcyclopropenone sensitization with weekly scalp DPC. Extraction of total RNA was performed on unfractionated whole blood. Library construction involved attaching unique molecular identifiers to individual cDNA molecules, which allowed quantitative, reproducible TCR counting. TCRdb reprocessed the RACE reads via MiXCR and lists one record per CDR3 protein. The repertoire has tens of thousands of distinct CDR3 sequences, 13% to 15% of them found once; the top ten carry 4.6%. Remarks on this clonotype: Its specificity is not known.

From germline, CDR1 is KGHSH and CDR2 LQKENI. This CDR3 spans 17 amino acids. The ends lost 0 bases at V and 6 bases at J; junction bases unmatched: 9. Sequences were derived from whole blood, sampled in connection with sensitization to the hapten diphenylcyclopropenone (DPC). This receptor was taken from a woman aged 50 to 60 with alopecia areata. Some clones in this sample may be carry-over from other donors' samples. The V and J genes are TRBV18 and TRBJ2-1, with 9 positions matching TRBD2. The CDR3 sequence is CASSPPALAGSSNEQFF. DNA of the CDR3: TGTGCCAGCTCACCACCGGCCCTAGCGGGGTCGAGCAATGAGCAGTTCTTC.